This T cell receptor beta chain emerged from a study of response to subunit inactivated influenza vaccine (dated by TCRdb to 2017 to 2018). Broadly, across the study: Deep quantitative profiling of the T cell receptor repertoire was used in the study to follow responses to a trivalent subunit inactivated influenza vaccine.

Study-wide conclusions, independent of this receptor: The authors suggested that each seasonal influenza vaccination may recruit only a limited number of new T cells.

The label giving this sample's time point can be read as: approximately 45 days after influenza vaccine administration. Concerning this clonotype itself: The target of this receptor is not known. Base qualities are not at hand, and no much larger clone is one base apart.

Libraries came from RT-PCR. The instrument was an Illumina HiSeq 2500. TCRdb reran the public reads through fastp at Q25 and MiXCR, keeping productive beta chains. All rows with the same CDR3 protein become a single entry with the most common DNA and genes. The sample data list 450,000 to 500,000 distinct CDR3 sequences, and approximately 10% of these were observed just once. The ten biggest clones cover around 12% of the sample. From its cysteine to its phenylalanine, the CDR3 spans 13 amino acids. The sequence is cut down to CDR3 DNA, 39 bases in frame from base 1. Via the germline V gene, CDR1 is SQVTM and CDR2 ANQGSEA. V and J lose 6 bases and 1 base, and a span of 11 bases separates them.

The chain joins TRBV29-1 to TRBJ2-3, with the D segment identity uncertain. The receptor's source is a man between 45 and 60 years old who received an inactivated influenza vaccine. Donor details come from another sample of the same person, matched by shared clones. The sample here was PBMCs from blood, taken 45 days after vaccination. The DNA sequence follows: TGCAGCGTGATAAGTGGAGGCACAGATACGCAGTATTTT. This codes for CSVISGGTDTQYF.